These 23 T cell receptor beta chains were sequenced from one sample in a study of somatic mutations in cytotoxic T cells in rheumatoid arthritis. Sequencing was performed with immunoSEQ multiplex PCR; in TCRdb, only in-frame clones are kept and a portion is missing. This table has around 11,000 clones, 75% to 95% appearing once. The specimen was CD8+ T cells sorted from blood. The receptors here all came from a woman between 18 and 29 years old with rheumatoid arthritis.

The chain couples TRBV14 to TRBJ2-7; no definite D call. Germline CDR1 reads SGHDN; CDR2 reads FVKESK. The CDR3 totals 13 residues. Trimming shortened V by 4 bases and J by 3 bases, and 10 bases separated the two germline ends. CDR3 coding DNA: TGTGCCAGCAGCCTTCATGGAGACTACGAGCAGTACTTC. Its protein product is CASSLHGDYEQYF.

The rearrangement joins TRBV5-1 to TRBJ1-2, with no clear D. The germline gives CDR1 SGHRS, CDR2 YFSETQ. The V end was cut by 4 bases, the J end by 5 bases, with 12 bases between. This CDR3 is built from 13 residues. The CDR3 bases are TGCGCCAGCAGCCTCAATACTAGGTATGGCTACACCTTC. It yields the protein CASSLNTRYGYTF. The entire variable domain, with the rest obtained from reference TRBV5-1 and TRBJ1-2, is as follows: KAGVTQTPRYLIKTRGQQVTLSCSPISGHRSVSWYQQTPGQGLQFLFEYFSETQRNKGNFPGRFSGRQFSNSRSEMNVSTLELGDSALYLCASSLNTRYGYTFGSGTRLTVV.

A word on this clone: Other DNA sequences in the sample encode the same CDR3. This rearrangement joins TRBV19 to TRBJ2-2, with D maybe TRBD2 (5 bases). Germline V lookup: CDR1 LNHDA, CDR2 SQIVND (reference sequence). The V end was cut by 10 bases, the J end by 1 base, with 13 bases between. The CDR3 has 14 residues. The CDR3 nucleotides are TGTGCCATCGAAGGACGGGAGAACACCGGGGAGCTGTTTTTT. Its translation is CAIEGRENTGELFF.

This chain connects TRBV28 to TRBJ2-3; a possible D gene is TRBD2 (5 bases). V lost 6 bases to trimming and J lost 9 bases, with 22 bases between them. The CDR3 runs to 15 residues. The germline gives CDR1 MDHEN, CDR2 SYDVKM. In DNA, the CDR3 is TGTGCCAGCAGCGGCATTCGGGATGTCGGGAACACGCAGTATTTT. Encoded protein: CASSGIRDVGNTQYF.

This chain connects TRBV4-3 to TRBJ1-2; D may be TRBD1 (6 bases). Germline V gene data show CDR1 as LGHNA and CDR2 as YSLEER. V was clipped by 4 bases and J by 3 bases, with 18 bases between them. This CDR3 is 16 amino acids long. CDR3 loop: CASSPTKTGAHYGYTF. CDR3 bases: TGCGCCAGCAGCCCTACGAAGACAGGCGCCCACTATGGCTACACCTTC.

V is TRBV7-9 and J is TRBJ2-7; 8 bases are a match to TRBD1. Germline lookup yields CDR1 SEHNR and CDR2 FQNEAQ (reference sequence). The length of the CDR3 is 16 residues. The junction had 13 bases not matched to a gene; V was cut back by 2 bases and J by 7 bases. CDR3 sequence: CASSLSLGDRSREQYF. The CDR3, as DNA: TGTGCCAGCAGCTTAAGTCTAGGGGACAGGTCGAGAGAGCAGTACTTC.

The gene calls are TRBV6-5 and TRBJ1-2; TRBD1 aligns across 9 bases. Trimming at V came to 6 bases and at J to 4 bases, leaving 9 bases not matched to a gene. In germline, CDR1 is MNHEY, CDR2 SVGAGI. The CDR3 has 15 residues. The CDR3 sequence is CASRDRGGFVYGYTF. CDR3 coding DNA: TGTGCCAGCAGAGACAGGGGGGGGTTCGTCTATGGCTACACCTTC.

This rearrangement joins TRBV19 to TRBJ2-7; 15 bases agree with TRBD2. The CDR3 length is 15 residues. Germline trimming cut 7 bases from V and 4 bases from J; bases unmatched to any gene: 5. Germline-derived CDR1 and CDR2 are LNHDA and SQIVND (reference sequence). CDR3 DNA: TGTGCCAGTACGGGACTAGCGGGAGGACGGTACGAGCAGTACTTC. It encodes CASTGLAGGRYEQYF.

The V gene is TRBV4-3, the J gene TRBJ2-1; 7 positions agree with TRBD1. Unmatched junction bases numbered 3, after V lost 4 bases and J lost 6 bases. The CDR3 runs 13 residues. Germline CDR1 and CDR2: LGHNA and YSLEER. The CDR3 is CASSPPGGNEQFF. The CDR3 DNA is TGCGCCAGCAGCCCCCCAGGGGGCAATGAGCAGTTCTTC.

V gene TRBV7-9 combines with J gene TRBJ2-7; 9 nucleotides match TRBD1. The length of the CDR3 is 16 residues. The V and J ends lost 5 bases and 1 base, in that order; junction bases with no gene match: 9. Germline V gene lookup returns CDR1 SEHNR and CDR2 FQNEAQ (reference sequence). The CDR3 protein is CASSLLGQGTSYEQYF. The CDR3 region has the DNA TGTGCCAGCAGCCTCCTTGGACAGGGGACGTCCTACGAGCAGTACTTC. Combining the CDR3 with reference TRBV7-9 and TRBJ2-7 gives the whole variable domain DTGVSQNPRHKITKRGQNVTFRCDPISEHNRLYWYRQTLGQGPEFLTYFQNEAQLEKSRLLSDRFSAERPKGSFSTLEIQRTEQGDSAMYLCASSLLGQGTSYEQYFGPGTRLTVT.

This clone was counted once. The rearrangement links TRBV5-6 to TRBJ1-2; D not resolved. Germline lookup yields CDR1 SGHDT and CDR2 YYEEEE. V lost 3 bases and J 4 bases, leaving 7 bases between the germline ends. CDR3 size: 12 residues. Written as DNA, the CDR3 is TGTGCCAGCAGCTCTAGACTCTATGGCTACACCTTC. Translation gives CASSSRLYGYTF.

This sequence joins TRBV18 and TRBJ2-5; D may be TRBD2 (5 bases). This CDR3 spans 15 amino acids. The ends were cut back, 3 bases at V and 2 bases at J, with 13 bases in the middle. Germline-derived CDR1 and CDR2 are KGHSH and LQKENI. The CDR3 region is CASSPFSGGQETQYF. CDR3 DNA: TGTGCCAGCTCACCGTTTTCAGGAGGTCAAGAGACCCAGTACTTC.

A few counts support this clone. The genes are TRBV20-1 and TRBJ1-1, with no clear D. Trimming took 6 bases from V and 4 from J, leaving 6 bases between them. The CDR3 has 10 residues. Per the germline V gene, CDR1 is DFQATT and CDR2 is SNEGSKA (reference sequence). The DNA of the CDR3 is TGCAGTGCATTATCCACTGAAGCTTTCTTT. This codes for CSALSTEAFF.

The chain recombines TRBV5-4 with TRBJ1-1, with 7 bases that match TRBD1. J gave up 1 base and V 2 bases, and 5 bases lay outside the gene matches. Germline CDR1 SGHNT, CDR2 YYREEE (reference sequence). The CDR3 consists of 15 residues. CDR3 region: CASSFPTGKNTEAFF. CDR3 DNA sequence: TGTGCCAGCAGCTTTCCGACAGGGAAGAACACTGAAGCTTTCTTT.

The rearrangement uses TRBV29-1 and TRBJ2-7; tentatively, D is TRBD2 (6 bases). The CDR3 sequence is 13 residues long. Germline CDR1 SQVTM, CDR2 ANQGSEA. V was clipped by 6 bases and J by 2 bases, with 14 bases between them. CDR3 protein: CSVTSRGAYEQYF. The CDR3 DNA is TGCAGCGTGACATCGCGGGGTGCCTACGAGCAGTACTTC.

The rearrangement links TRBV27 to TRBJ2-7, with 7 nucleotides matching TRBD1. This CDR3 has 16 residues. The trim removed 8 bases at V and 0 bases at J, leaving 13 bases unmatched. Germline V gene sequence: CDR1 MNHEY, CDR2 SMNVEV (reference sequence). This CDR3 is CASFADSQGDSYEQYF. The CDR3 bases are TGTGCCAGCTTCGCCGATTCTCAGGGGGACTCCTACGAGCAGTACTTC.

The chain links TRBV11-3 to TRBJ2-7; 8 bases map to TRBD2. The ends lost 8 bases at V and 0 bases at J; junction bases unmatched: 3. The CDR3 covers 13 residues. Germline loops: CDR1 SGHNT, CDR2 YENEEA. DNA of the CDR3: TGTGCCAGCGGTACTAGCGGCTCCTACGAGCAGTACTTC. This sequence encodes CASGTSGSYEQYF.

This clone came up once. Written as DNA, the CDR3 is TGTGCCAGCAGCCGCGGAGAGGGGGCTGAAAAACTGTTTTTT. Translation gives CASSRGEGAEKLFF. The J gene is TRBJ1-4, the V gene TRBV5-6; 7 bases align to TRBD1. This CDR3 is built from 14 residues. Germline V gene sequence: CDR1 SGHDT, CDR2 YYEEEE. The V and J ends lost 4 bases and 7 bases, in that order; junction bases with no gene match: 7.

The CDR3 region has the DNA TGTGCCACCAGCAGCAGGAACACTGAAGCTTTCTTT. This sequence encodes CATSSRNTEAFF. This chain joins TRBV15 and TRBJ1-1; D is ambiguous. Germline-derived CDR1 and CDR2 are LNHNV and YYDKDF (reference sequence). The CDR3 is 12 amino acids. Trimming stripped 3 bases from V and 1 base from J, with 3 bases between.

The rearrangement uses TRBV5-6 and TRBJ1-2; 8 bases agree with TRBD1. The CDR3 runs 13 residues. V gave up 4 bases and J gave up 5 bases; unmatched junction bases: 4. Per germline, CDR1 SGHDT and CDR2 YYEEEE. CDR3 loop: CASSPGQVYGYTF. In DNA, the CDR3 is TGTGCCAGCAGCCCGGGACAGGTATATGGCTACACCTTC.

The CDR3 region is CASSVEPITDLNTEAFF. In DNA, the CDR3 is TGTGCCAGCAGCGTAGAGCCGATAACAGACCTGAACACTGAAGCTTTCTTT. The chain employs TRBV9 and TRBJ1-1; the D is unclear. CDR3 length: 17 residues. CDR1 SGDLS and CDR2 YYNGEE come from the germline V gene. V lost 0 bases and J 0 bases, leaving 15 bases between the germline ends.

The rearrangement joins TRBV4-3 to TRBJ1-1; D perhaps matches TRBD1 (6 bases). V was shortened by 4 bases and J by 2 bases, with 26 bases between the two germline ends. The CDR3 runs to 19 residues. CDR1 is LGHNA and CDR2 is YSLEER in the germline V gene. The CDR3 DNA sequence: TGCGCCAGCAGCCGGACGGACAGCCCTTTCACTATTATCAACACTGAAGCTTTCTTT. It codes for CASSRTDSPFTIINTEAFF.

Written as DNA, the CDR3 is TGTGCCAGCAGTCGACTAGCGGGTCCCCGGGAGACCCAGTACTTC. Its translation is CASSRLAGPRETQYF. The rearrangement uses TRBV7-3 and TRBJ2-5; 10 bases map to TRBD2. The CDR3 runs 15 residues. The junction had 9 bases not matched to a gene; V was cut back by 6 bases and J by 5 bases. Germline V gene sequence: CDR1 SGHTA, CDR2 FQGTGA.